This TCR beta chain was identified during a study of regulatory T cells in long-lasting Graves disease. As to time point: newly diagnosed GD, antithyroid drugs for less than 3 months. PBMCs were the source of the RNA used for TCR sequencing. The V segment lost 0 bases and the J segment 4 bases; nucleotides outside the gene matches: 5. This CDR3 is 15 amino acids long. Germline CDR1 and CDR2: SGHRS and YFSETQ. Sequencing libraries for TCR beta were prepared with iRepertoire HTBI primers and Arm-PCR of CDR3 regions. In the authors' workflow: The samples included around 62 TRBV and roughly 14 TRBJ segments. TCRdb re-derived calls from the multiplex PCR reads in MiXCR, one entry per CDR3 protein. TCRdb's processing, not the authors' own work, is the source of the V and J calls. This sample has hundreds of thousands of distinct CDR3 sequences; about a sixth occur once, and the top ten carry 22%. In this sample, this clonotype turned up many times. The antigen remains unidentified.

Findings and limits, study-wide: Newly diagnosed patients shared around 910 public clonotypes; persistent patients shared more than 2,500. There was favoring of TRBV28, TRBJ1-2 and TRBJ2-5 in persistent disease.

The source was peripheral blood mononuclear cells (PBMCs), collected at new diagnosis, from a patient treated with antithyroid drugs. The chain couples TRBV5-1 to TRBJ2-3; 7 bases match TRBD2. This TCR was recovered from a female donor with Graves disease. The DNA of the CDR3 is TGCGCCAGCAGCTTGGAAGGCGGGAGCCCAGATACGCAGTATTTT. Translation: CASSLEGGSPDTQYF.